The 7 T cell receptor beta chains presented below share a single source sample, sequenced in a study of identifying expanded T cells in peripheral blood (dated by TCRdb to between 2019 and 2020). Libraries were prepared through the immunoSEQ multiplex PCR assay. Here the immuneACCESS table is served through TCRdb, limited to in-frame sequences with V and J called. Missing clones are a known gap in these copies; in checked studies unresolved V genes cover under half, and the rest lacks a known reason. The sample profile shows around 120,000 clones; 84% of them were found once. 3% to 4% of the sample is held by the ten biggest clonotypes. Sequenced sample: blood. Source of these receptors: a person between 18 and 69 years old in good health.

The gene calls are TRBV7-2 and TRBJ2-7, with D uncertain. V was pared by 5 bases and J by 6 bases, with 17 bases between. The CDR3 is made up of 14 amino acids. The germline CDR1 and CDR2 sequences are SGHTA and FQGNSA. The CDR3 sequence: CASSLSPPQPEQYF. The DNA for the CDR3 is TGTGCCAGCAGCCTCTCCCCCCCCCAGCCCGAGCAGTACTTC. Drawing the rest from reference TRBV7-2 and TRBJ2-7, the complete variable domain is GAGVSQSPSNKVTEKGKDVELRCDPISGHTALYWYRQSLGQGLEFLIYFQGNSAPDKSGLPSDRFSAERTGGSVSTLTIQRTQQEDSAVYLCASSLSPPQPEQYFGPGTRLTVT.

The V gene is TRBV30, the J gene TRBJ2-7; 8 bases align to TRBD1. The CDR3 loop spans 16 amino acids. Germline V gene lookup returns CDR1 GTSNPN and CDR2 SVGIG (reference sequence). The V gene end was trimmed by 0 bases and the J gene end by 0 bases; junction bases not matched to a gene: 7. The CDR3 sequence is CAWSVLPGGYSYEQYF. The CDR3 DNA reads TGTGCCTGGAGTGTACTTCCAGGGGGCTACTCCTACGAGCAGTACTTC.

The chain combines TRBV4-3 with TRBJ2-7; TRBD1 matches 10 bases. V lost 1 base, J lost 3 bases, and 3 bases stayed unmatched. This CDR3 is 15 amino acids long. Germline values: CDR1 LGHNA, CDR2 YSLEER. CDR3: CASSQGWTGGYEQYF. The DNA of the CDR3 is TGCGCCAGCAGCCAAGGGTGGACAGGGGGCTACGAGCAGTACTTC.

The chain links TRBV7-9 to TRBJ1-6; D uncertain. V lost 8 bases, J lost 14 bases, and 16 bases lay in between. Germline CDR1 SEHNR, CDR2 FQNEAQ (reference sequence). The CDR3 has 12 amino acids. The CDR3 coding sequence is TGTGCCAGCTCCGTCGGGGTAGGGACCCTCCACTTT. Its protein is CASSVGVGTLHF.

The V and J genes are TRBV21-1 and TRBJ2-3; TRBD2, the table's D call, was not compared with the DNA. TRBV21-1 counts as a pseudogene. This CDR3 is built from 17 residues. CDR3 bases: TGTGCCAGCAGCAAAGCGGGGGCTAGCGGGATCACAGATACGCAGTATTTT. Its protein is CASSKAGASGITDTQYF.

This chain links TRBV6-5 with TRBJ1-1; tentatively, D is TRBD1 (6 bases). Germline values: CDR1 MNHEY, CDR2 SVGAGI. The CDR3 has 13 residues. Between the trimmed V and J ends, which lost 7 bases and 11 bases, there was a span of 20 bases. The CDR3 bases are TGTGCCAGCACTGGGACAAACGACCGGGAGGCTTTCTTT. Its protein product is CASTGTNDREAFF.

The V gene is TRBV6-1, the J gene TRBJ1-2; 10 bases are a match to TRBD1. Germline V gene sequence: CDR1 MNHNS, CDR2 SASEGT. CDR3 length equals 12 residues. V shed 6 bases and J 8 bases; nucleotides not matched to a gene: 3. CDR3 sequence reads: CASRGQGPGYTF. The CDR3 DNA follows: TGTGCCAGCAGGGGACAGGGGCCGGGCTACACCTTC.